These 3 T cell receptor beta chains were all obtained from the same sample, sequenced in a study of T cell repertoires in cytomegalovirus infection. In TCRdb, the reads were re-called with MiXCR into one record per CDR3 protein. The sample includes about 150,000 distinct CDR3 sequences, about a quarter seen only once; the top ten take approximately 9.9%. The sequenced sample consisted of PBMCs. The source of these receptors is a human donor in good health (CMV status not recorded). Some clones in this sample may be carry-over from other donors' samples.

This clonotype was detected a few times. The chain is built from TRBV5-1 and TRBJ1-6, with 9 bases identical to TRBD1. The germline CDR1 and CDR2 sequences are SGHRS and YFSETQ. The CDR3 is made up of 15 amino acids. V dropped 4 bases and J dropped 10; count of bases not matched to a gene: 9. The CDR3 protein is CASSAGQGNESPLHF. The CDR3 DNA is TGCGCCAGCAGCGCCGGACAGGGGAACGAATCACCCCTCCACTTT.

In its sample, this clonotype was seen a few times. The V and J genes are TRBV18 and TRBJ2-1; 13 nucleotides match TRBD2. The V gene end was trimmed by 3 bases and the J gene end by 9 bases; junction bases not matched to a gene: 8. This CDR3 region has 16 residues. Germline CDR1 reads KGHSH; CDR2 reads LQKENI. In nucleotides, the CDR3 is TGTGCCAGCTCACCGGGACTAGCGGGATCTTTCGGTGAGCAGTTCTTC. Amino acid sequence: CASSPGLAGSFGEQFF. Full variable domain (rest looked up from reference TRBV18 and TRBJ2-1): NAGVMQNPRHLVRRRGQEARLRCSPMKGHSHVYWYRQLPEEGLKFMVYLQKENIIDESGMPKERFSAEFPKEGPSILRIQQVVRGDSAAYFCASSPGLAGSFGEQFFGPGTRLTVL.

This clonotype was seen ten or more times. The chain joins TRBV7-2 to TRBJ2-1; D assignment may be TRBD1 or TRBD2 (6 bases each). From germline, CDR1 is SGHTA and CDR2 FQGNSA. The CDR3 sequence is 16 residues long. V lost 0 bases to trimming and J lost 7 bases, with 16 bases between them. CDR3 coding DNA: TGTGCCAGCAGCTTAGCGCGCCCGGGGGCGCGAAATGAGCAGTTCTTC. This gives the protein CASSLARPGARNEQFF.